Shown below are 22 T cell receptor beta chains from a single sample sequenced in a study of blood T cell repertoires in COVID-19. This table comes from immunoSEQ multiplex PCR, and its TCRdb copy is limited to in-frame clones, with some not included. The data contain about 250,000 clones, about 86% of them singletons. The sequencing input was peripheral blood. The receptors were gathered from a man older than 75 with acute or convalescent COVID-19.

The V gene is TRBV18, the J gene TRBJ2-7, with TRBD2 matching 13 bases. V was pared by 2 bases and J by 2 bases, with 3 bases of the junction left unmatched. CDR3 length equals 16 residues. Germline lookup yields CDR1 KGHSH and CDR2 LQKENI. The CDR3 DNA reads TGTGCCAGCTCACCATTTGGACTAGCGGGGGCCTACGAGCAGTACTTC. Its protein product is CASSPFGLAGAYEQYF.

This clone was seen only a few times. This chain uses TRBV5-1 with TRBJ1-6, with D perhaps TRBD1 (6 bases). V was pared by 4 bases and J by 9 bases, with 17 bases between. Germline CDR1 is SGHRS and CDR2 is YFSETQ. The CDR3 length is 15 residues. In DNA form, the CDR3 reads TGCGCCAGCAGCATAGACGACAGGCGGGTTTCACCCCTCCACTTT. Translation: CASSIDDRRVSPLHF.

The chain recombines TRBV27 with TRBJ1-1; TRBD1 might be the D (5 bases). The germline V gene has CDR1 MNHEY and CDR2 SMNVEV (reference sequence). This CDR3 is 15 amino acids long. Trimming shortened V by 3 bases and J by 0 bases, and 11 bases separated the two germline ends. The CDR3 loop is CASSLPGQLNTEAFF. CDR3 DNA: TGTGCCAGCAGTTTGCCAGGACAACTGAACACTGAAGCTTTCTTT.

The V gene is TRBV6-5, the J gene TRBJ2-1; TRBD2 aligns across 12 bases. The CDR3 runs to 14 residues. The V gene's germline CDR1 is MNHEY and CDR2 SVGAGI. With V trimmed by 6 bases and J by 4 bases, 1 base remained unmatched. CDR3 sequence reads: CASRGLAGYNEQFF. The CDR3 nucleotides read TGTGCCAGCAGGGGACTAGCGGGTTACAATGAGCAGTTCTTC.

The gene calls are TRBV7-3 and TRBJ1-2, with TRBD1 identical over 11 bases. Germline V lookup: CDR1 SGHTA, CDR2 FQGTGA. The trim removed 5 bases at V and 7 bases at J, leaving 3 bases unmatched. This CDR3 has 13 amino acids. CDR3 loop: CASSAGTGGGYTF. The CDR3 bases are TGTGCCAGCAGCGCCGGGACAGGGGGTGGCTACACCTTC.

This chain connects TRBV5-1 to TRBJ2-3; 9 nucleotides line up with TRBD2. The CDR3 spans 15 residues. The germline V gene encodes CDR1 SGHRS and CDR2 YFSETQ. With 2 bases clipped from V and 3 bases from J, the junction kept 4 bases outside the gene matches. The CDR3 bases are TGCGCCAGCAGCTTTAGCGGGGGAGTAACAGATACGCAGTATTTT. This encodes CASSFSGGVTDTQYF.

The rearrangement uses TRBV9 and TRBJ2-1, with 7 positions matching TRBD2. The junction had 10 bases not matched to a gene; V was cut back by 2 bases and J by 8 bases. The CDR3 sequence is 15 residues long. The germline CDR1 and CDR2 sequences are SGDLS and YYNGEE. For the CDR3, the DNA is TGTGCCAGCAGCGTTTTGCGGGAGAAGTTCTATGAGCAGTTCTTC. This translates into CASSVLREKFYEQFF.

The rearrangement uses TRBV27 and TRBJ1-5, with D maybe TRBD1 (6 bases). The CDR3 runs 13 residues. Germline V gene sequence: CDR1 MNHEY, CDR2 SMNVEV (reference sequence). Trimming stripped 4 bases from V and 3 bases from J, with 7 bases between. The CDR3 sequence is CASSWTDNQPQHF. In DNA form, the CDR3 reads TGTGCCAGCAGTTGGACAGACAATCAGCCCCAGCATTTT.

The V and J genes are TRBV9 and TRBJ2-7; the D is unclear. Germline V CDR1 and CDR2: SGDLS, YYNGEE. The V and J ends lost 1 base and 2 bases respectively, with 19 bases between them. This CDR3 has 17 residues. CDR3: CASSVSSRVVGPYEQYF. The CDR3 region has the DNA TGTGCCAGCAGCGTATCTAGTCGAGTAGTAGGTCCCTACGAGCAGTACTTC.

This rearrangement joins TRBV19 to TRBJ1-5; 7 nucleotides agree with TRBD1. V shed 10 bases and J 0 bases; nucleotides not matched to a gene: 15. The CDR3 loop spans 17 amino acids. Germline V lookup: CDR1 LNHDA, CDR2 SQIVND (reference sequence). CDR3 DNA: TGTGCCACCAAGACCTCGGGACAGTTTATTAGCAATCAGCCCCAGCATTTT. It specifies CATKTSGQFISNQPQHF.

CDR3 protein: CASSSRLAGGQSYNEQFF. CDR3 in DNA: TGTGCCAGCAGTTCCCGACTAGCGGGGGGGCAAAGCTACAATGAGCAGTTCTTC. V usage is TRBV28 and J usage is TRBJ2-1; TRBD2 agrees at 14 bases. J gave up 3 bases and V 4 bases, and 8 bases lay outside the gene matches. The CDR3 length is 18 residues. Germline lookup yields CDR1 MDHEN and CDR2 SYDVKM.

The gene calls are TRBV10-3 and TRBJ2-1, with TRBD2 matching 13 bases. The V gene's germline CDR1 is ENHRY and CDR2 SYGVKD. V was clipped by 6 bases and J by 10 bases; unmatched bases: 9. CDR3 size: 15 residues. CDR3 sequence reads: CAIRETSGGAVEQFF. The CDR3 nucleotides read TGTGCCATCAGAGAAACTAGCGGGGGGGCCGTAGAGCAGTTCTTC.

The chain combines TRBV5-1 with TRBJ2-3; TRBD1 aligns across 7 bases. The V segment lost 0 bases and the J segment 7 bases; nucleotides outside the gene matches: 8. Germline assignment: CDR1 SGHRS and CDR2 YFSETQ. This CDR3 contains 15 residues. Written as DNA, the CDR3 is TGCGCCAGCAGCTTGGAGCTGACAGGGCCTAATACGCAGTATTTT. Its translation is CASSLELTGPNTQYF.

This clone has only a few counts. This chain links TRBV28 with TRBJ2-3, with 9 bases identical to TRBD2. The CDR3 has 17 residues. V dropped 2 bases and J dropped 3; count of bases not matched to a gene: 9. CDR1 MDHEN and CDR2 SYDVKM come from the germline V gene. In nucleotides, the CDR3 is TGTGCCAGCAGTTTAATAGGGCTAGCGGGAATAACAGATACGCAGTATTTT. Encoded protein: CASSLIGLAGITDTQYF.

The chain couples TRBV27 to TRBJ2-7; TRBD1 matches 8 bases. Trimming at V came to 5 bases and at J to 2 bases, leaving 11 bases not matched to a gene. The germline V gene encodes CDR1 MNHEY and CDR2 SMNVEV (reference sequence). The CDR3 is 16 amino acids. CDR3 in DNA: TGTGCCAGCAGTATATTACTATCAGGGGGCCCCTACGAGCAGTACTTC. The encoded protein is CASSILLSGGPYEQYF.

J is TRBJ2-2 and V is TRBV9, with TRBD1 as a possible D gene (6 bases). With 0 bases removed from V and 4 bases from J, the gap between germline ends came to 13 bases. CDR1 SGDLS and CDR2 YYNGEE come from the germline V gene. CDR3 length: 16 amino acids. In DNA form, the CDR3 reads TGTGCCAGCAGCGTAGTCTCAGGGGAGAGCACCGGGGAGCTGTTTTTT. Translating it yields CASSVVSGESTGELFF.

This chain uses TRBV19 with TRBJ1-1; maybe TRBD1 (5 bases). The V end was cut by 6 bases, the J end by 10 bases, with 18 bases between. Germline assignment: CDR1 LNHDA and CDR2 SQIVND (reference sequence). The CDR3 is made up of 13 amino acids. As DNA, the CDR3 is TGTGCCAGTAGCTCCACGGGGTCCGGGGGAGCTTTCTTT. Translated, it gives CASSSTGSGGAFF. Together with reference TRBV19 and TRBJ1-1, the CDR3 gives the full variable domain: DGGITQSPKYLFRKEGQNVTLSCEQNLNHDAMYWYRQDPGQGLRLIYYSQIVNDFQKGDIAEGYSVSREKKESFPLTVTSAQKNPTAFYLCASSSTGSGGAFFGQGTRLTVV.

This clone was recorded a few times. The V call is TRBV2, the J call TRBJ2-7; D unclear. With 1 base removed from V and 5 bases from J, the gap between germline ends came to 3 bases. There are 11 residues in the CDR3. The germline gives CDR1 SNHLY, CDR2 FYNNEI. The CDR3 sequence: CASSEEHEQYF. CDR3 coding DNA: TGTGCCAGCAGTGAAGAGCACGAGCAGTACTTC.

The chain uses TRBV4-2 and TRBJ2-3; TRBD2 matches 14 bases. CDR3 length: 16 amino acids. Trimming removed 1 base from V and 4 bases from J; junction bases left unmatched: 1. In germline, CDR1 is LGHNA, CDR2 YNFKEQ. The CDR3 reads CASSQGLAGGADTQYF. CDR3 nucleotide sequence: TGTGCCAGCAGCCAAGGACTAGCGGGGGGGGCAGATACGCAGTATTTT.

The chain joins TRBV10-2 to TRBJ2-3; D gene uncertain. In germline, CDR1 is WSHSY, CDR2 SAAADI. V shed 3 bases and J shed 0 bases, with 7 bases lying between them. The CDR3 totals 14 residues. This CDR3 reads CASSDPTSTDTQYF. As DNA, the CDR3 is TGCGCCAGCAGTGACCCGACTAGCACAGATACGCAGTATTTT.

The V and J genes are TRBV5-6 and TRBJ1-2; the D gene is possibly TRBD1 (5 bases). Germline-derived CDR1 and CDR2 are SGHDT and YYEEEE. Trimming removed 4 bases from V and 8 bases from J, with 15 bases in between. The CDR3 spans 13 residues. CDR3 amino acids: CASSPSGILGYTF. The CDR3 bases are TGTGCCAGCAGCCCATCAGGGATTTTGGGCTACACCTTC.

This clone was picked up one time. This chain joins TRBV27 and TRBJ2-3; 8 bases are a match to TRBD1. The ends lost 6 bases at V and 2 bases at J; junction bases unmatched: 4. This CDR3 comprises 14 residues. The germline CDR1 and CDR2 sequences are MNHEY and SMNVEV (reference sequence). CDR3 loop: CASRDRVNTDTQYF. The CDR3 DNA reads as TGTGCCAGCAGGGACAGGGTTAACACAGATACGCAGTATTTT.